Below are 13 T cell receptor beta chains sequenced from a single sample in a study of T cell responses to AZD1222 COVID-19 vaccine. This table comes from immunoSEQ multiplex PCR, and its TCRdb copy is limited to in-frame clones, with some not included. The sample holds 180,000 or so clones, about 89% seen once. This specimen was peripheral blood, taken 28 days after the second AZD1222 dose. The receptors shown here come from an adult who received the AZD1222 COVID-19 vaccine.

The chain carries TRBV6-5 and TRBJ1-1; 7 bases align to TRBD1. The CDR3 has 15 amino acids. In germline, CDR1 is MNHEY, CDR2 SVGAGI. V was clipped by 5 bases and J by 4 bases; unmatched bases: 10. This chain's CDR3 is CASSLQGRGPTEAFF. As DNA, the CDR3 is TGTGCCAGCAGTCTACAGGGGCGCGGTCCCACTGAAGCTTTCTTT.

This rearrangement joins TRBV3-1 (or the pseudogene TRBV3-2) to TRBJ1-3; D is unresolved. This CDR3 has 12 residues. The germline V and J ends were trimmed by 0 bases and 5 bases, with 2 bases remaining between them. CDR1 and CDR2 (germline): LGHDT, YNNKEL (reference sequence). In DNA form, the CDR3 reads TGTGCCAGCAGCCAAGATCGAAACACCATATATTTT. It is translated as CASSQDRNTIYF.

CDR3 sequence (DNA): TGTGCCAGCTCACCCCGGACAGGATTTGCTAACTATGGCTACACCTTC. Translated: CASSPRTGFANYGYTF. This chain uses TRBV18 with TRBJ1-2, with 7 bases lining up with TRBD1. Germline trimming cut 3 bases from V and 0 bases from J; bases unmatched to any gene: 7. The CDR3 spans 16 residues. Germline assignment: CDR1 KGHSH and CDR2 LQKENI.

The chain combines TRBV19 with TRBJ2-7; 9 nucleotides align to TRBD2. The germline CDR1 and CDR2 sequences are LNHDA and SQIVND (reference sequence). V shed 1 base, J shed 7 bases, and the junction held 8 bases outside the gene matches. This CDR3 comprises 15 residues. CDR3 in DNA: TGTGCCAGTAGTATAGGACTAGCGGAGAACCGGGAGCAGTACTTC. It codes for CASSIGLAENREQYF.

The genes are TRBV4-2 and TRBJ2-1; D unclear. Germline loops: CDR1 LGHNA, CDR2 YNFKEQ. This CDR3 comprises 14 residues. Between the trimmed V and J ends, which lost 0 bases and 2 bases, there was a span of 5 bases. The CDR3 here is CASSQDLPYNEQFF. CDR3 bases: TGTGCCAGCAGCCAAGATCTCCCCTACAATGAGCAGTTCTTC.

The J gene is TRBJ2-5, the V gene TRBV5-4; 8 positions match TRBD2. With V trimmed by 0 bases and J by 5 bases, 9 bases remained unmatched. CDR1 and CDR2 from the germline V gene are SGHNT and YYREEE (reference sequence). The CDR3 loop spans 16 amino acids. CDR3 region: CASSLGYLAGAETQYF. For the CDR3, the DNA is TGTGCCAGCAGCTTGGGATATCTAGCGGGTGCGGAGACCCAGTACTTC.

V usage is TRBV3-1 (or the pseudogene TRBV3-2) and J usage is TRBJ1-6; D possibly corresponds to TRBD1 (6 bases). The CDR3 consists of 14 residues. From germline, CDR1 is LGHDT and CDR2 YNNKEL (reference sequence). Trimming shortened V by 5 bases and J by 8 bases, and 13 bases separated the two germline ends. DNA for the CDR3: TGTGCCAGCAGCTCCACAGGGTCGTATTCACCCCTCCACTTT. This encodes CASSSTGSYSPLHF.

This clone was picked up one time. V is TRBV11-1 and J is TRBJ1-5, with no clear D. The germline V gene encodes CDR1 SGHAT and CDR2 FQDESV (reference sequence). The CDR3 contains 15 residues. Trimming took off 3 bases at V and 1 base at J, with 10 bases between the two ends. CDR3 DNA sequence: TGTGCCAGCAGCTTGAGTGGGCGAAGCAATCAGCCCCAGCATTTT. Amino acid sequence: CASSLSGRSNQPQHF.

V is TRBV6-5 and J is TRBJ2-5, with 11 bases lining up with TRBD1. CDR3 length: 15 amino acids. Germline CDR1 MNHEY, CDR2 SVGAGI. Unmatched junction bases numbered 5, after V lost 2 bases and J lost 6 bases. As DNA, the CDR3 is TGTGCCAGCAGTTACAGGACAGGGGGCTTAAAGACCCAGTACTTC. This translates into CASSYRTGGLKTQYF.

CDR3: CSVWRGGMNSPLHF. In nucleotides, the CDR3 is TGCAGCGTCTGGCGAGGGGGTATGAATTCACCCCTCCACTTT. The chain recombines TRBV29-1 with TRBJ1-6; D is perhaps TRBD1 (6 bases). The CDR3 is 14 amino acids. The V end lost 6 bases, the J end lost 7 bases, and 16 bases lay between the germline ends. The germline V gene has CDR1 SQVTM and CDR2 ANQGSEA.

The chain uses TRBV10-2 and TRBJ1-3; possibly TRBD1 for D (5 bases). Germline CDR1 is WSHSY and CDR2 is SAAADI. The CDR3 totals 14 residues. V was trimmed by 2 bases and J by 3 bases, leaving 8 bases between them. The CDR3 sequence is CASSEGGYGNTIYF. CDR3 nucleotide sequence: TGCGCCAGCAGTGAGGGGGGTTATGGAAACACCATATATTTT.

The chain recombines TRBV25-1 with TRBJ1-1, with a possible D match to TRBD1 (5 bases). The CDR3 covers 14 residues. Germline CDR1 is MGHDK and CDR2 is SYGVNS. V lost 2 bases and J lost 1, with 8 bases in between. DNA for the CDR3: TGTGCCAGCAGTGAACCAGGGAGGAACACTGAAGCTTTCTTT. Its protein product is CASSEPGRNTEAFF. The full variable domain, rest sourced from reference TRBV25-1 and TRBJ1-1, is EADIYQTPRYLVIGTGKKITLECSQTMGHDKMYWYQQDPGMELHLIHYSYGVNSTEKGDLSSESTVSRIRTEHFPLTLESARPSHTSQYLCASSEPGRNTEAFFGQGTRLTVV.

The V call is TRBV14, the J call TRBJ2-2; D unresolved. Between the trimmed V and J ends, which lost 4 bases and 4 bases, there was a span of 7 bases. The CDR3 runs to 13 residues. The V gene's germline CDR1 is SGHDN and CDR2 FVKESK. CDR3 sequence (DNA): TGTGCCAGCAGCCGGGTGGGCACCGGGGAGCTGTTTTTT. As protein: CASSRVGTGELFF.